This T cell receptor (beta chain) was found in a study of cytomegalovirus exposure and HLA in healthy donors. With 60 Vbeta and 13 Jbeta primers, the PCR was carried out. Libraries were prepared by immunoSEQ multiplex PCR; TCRdb keeps only in-frame clonotypes and omits some of them. The sample lists about 180,000 clones; approximately 73% were seen once. CDR1 and CDR2 (germline): LNHDA, SQIVND (reference sequence). The CDR3 spans 16 residues. The trim removed 4 bases at V and 6 bases at J, leaving 8 bases unmatched. Specimen: PBMCs. The J gene is TRBJ2-1, the V gene TRBV19, with TRBD2 identical over 11 bases. The source is a woman aged 25 to 39 in good health and CMV-seropositive. The CDR3 DNA reads TGTGCCAGTAGTAAAGCACTAGCGGGGGACAGCAATGAGCAGTTCTTC. It codes for CASSKALAGDSNEQFF.